This entry describes one T cell receptor (beta chain). This record comes from a study of early T cells in non-severe SARS-CoV-2 infection. cDNA molecules, individually, were tagged with unique molecular identifiers. TCRdb reprocessed the 5' RACE reads via MiXCR and lists one record per CDR3 protein. The repertoire consists of tens of thousands of distinct CDR3 sequences, with under 8% occurring once and the leading ten covering approximately 24%. This CDR3 comprises 15 residues. Germline-derived CDR1 and CDR2 are WNHNN and SYGVQD (reference sequence). V lost 7 bases to trimming and J lost 0 bases, with 14 bases between them.

The chain recombines TRBV10-1 with TRBJ2-3; D perhaps matches TRBD1 (6 bases). This TCR was sampled from an adult who was a healthcare worker with PCR-confirmed SARS-CoV-2 infection or an uninfected control (not recorded which). The sample was whole blood, taken at baseline. The CDR3 here is CASNFGQPSTDTQYF. CDR3 bases: TGCGCCAGCAATTTCGGACAGCCAAGCACAGATACGCAGTATTTT.